This TCR beta chain was retrieved from a study of T cell repertoires in cytomegalovirus infection. Whole-study context: Matching HLA type and CMV infection were both indicated by public TCR beta signatures. Findings and caveats of the study: HLA-C-restricted CMV clonotypes gave the most frequent clonotype in two of eight donors. Cumulative public TCR beta family frequency identified carriers of CMV plus the relevant HLA.

CDR1 and CDR2 from the germline V gene are MDHEN and SYDVKM. The CDR3 length is 14 residues. Between the trimmed V and J ends, which lost 9 bases and 0 bases, there was a span of 15 bases. Each CDR3 protein is one row after TCRdb ran MiXCR on the reads. The sample has 150,000 to 200,000 distinct CDR3 sequences, about 15% seen once. A few counts support this clonotype. Its antigen is currently unknown. The V gene is TRBV28, the J gene TRBJ2-7; unclear D gene. Sequenced: PBMCs. The sequence was collected from a human donor in good health (CMV status not recorded). Some clones in this sample may be carry-over from other donors' samples. CDR3 amino acids: CASFRVGRSYEQYF. In DNA, the CDR3 is TGTGCCAGTTTTAGGGTCGGCCGCTCCTACGAGCAGTACTTC.